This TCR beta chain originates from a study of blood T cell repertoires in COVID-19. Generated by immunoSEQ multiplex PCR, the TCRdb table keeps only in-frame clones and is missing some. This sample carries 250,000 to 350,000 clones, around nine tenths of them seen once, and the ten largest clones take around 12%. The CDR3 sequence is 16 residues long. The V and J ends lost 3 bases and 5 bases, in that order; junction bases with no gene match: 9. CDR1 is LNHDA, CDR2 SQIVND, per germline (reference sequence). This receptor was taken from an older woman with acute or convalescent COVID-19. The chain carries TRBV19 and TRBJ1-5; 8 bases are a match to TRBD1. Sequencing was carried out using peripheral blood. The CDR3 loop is CASSIIGQGGHQPQHF. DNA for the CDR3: TGTGCCAGTAGTATTATAGGACAGGGTGGACATCAGCCCCAGCATTTT.